This T cell receptor beta chain was identified in a study of blood T cell repertoires in COVID-19. The wider study: The origin of the acute and convalescent COVID-19 samples was the United States, Italy and Spain. T cells, B-cell-depleted T cells, or PBMCs supplied cDNA or gDNA.

Trimming took off 5 bases at V and 2 bases at J, with 22 bases between the two ends. CDR1 LNHDA and CDR2 SQIVND come from the germline V gene (reference sequence). CDR3 length equals 18 residues. As processed by the authors: Researchers report that nucleated cell counts were estimated from reference gene primer amplification. The table came from immunoSEQ multiplex PCR; TCRdb's copy has only in-frame clones and leaves some out. The D gene and trimming were derived from the DNA, and the V and J assignments and clone size from that table. This table holds 30,000 to 40,000 clones, 85% to 90% found once.

The V gene is TRBV19, the J gene TRBJ1-3, with D perhaps matching TRBD1 (6 bases). The source material was peripheral blood. The TCR sequence derives from a man aged 55 to 70 with active or convalescent COVID-19. The CDR3 spells CASSPTSGTIFTGNTIYF. The CDR3 DNA reads as TGTGCCAGTAGTCCAACCTCCGGGACAATTTTTACTGGAAACACCATATATTTT.